This entry concerns a single T cell receptor (beta chain). Libraries were prepared by immunoSEQ multiplex PCR; TCRdb keeps only in-frame clonotypes and omits some of them. The sample has tens of thousands of clones; around 96% are singletons. This specimen comes from a study of T cell changes during pregnancy in multiple sclerosis. Trimming at V came to 6 bases and at J to 1 base, leaving 6 bases not matched to a gene. The germline CDR1 and CDR2 sequences are LNHDA and SQIVND (reference sequence). The CDR3 is 16 residues long. The sequenced sample was CD8+ T cells from peripheral blood mononuclear cells, obtained after pregnancy. This rearrangement joins TRBV19 to TRBJ1-1, with 12 bases identical to TRBD1. This clonotype originated in a female donor with multiple sclerosis, enrolled in a pregnancy study. The CDR3 nucleotides are TGTGCCAGTAGGGGGGGACAGGGGGCGCGGAACACTGAAGCTTTCTTT. It specifies CASRGGQGARNTEAFF.